This T cell receptor beta chain was documented in a study of EBV T-cell therapy then PD-1 blockade in nasopharyngeal carcinoma. The data were produced by immunoSEQ multiplex PCR, yet TCRdb's version contains in-frame clones alone and is incomplete. The sample holds 20,000 to 25,000 clones, about 86% seen once. V lost 4 bases, J lost 7 bases, and 20 bases stayed unmatched. The CDR3 extends over 19 amino acids. CDR1 is SGHKS and CDR2 is YYEKEE in the germline V gene (reference sequence). The time point was: 266 days after commencement of treatment, after nivolumab therapy. Treatment of the sample: AdE1-LMPpoly-expanded autologous EBV-specific T-cell therapy followed by anti-PD-1 nivolumab. Notes on this clone: Its antigen is currently unknown.

This chain links TRBV5-5 with TRBJ1-6, with 7 bases aligning to TRBD1. This material consisted of CD8+ T cells from blood, taken around day 240 from a patient whose treatment included autologous EBV-specific T cells and nivolumab. This sequence originates from a man aged 40-50 years with nasopharyngeal carcinoma. The CDR3 DNA is TGTGCCAGCAGCCGAATTTACGAACAGGGGCCGATTAAGAATTCACCCCTCCACTTT. Amino acids: CASSRIYEQGPIKNSPLHF.